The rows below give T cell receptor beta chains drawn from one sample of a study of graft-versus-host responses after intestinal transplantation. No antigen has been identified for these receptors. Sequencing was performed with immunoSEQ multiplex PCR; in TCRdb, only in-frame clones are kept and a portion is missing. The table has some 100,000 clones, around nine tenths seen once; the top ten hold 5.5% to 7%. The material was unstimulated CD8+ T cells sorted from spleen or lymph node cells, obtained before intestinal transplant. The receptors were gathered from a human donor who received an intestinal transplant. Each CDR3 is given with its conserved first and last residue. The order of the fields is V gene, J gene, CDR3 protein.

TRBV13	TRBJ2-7	CASSQSYEQYF
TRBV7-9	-	CASSSSGTAYEQYF
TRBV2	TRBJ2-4	CASRRTEAKNIQYF
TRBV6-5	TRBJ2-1	CASSSIPSAYNEQFF
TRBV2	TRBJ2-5	CASSEFWHRGETQYF
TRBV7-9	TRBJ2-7	CASSSNSLSSSYEQYF
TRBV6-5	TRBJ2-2	CASSSDEFDVLELFF
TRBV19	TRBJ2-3	CASSIASTDTQYF
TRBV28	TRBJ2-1	CASSAYLEPRHREQFF
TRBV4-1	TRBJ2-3	CASSRAGGPTDTQYF
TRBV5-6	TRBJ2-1	CASSLQGRPHNEQFF
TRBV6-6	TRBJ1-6	CASRGTGGNSPLHF
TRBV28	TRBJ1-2	CASSTPGHQRGSYTF
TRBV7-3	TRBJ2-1	CASSLRSDQGSYNEQFF
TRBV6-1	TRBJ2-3	CASSGSGGADTQYF
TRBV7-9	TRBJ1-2	CASSSSTWEDGYTF
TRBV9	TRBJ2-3	CASSVAGGSGGDTQYF
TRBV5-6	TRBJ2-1	CASSLEWSDRDNEQFF
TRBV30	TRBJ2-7	CAWSGASEQYF
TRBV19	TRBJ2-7	CASSPRGGVYEQYF
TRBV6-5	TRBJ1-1	CASSYSAGGTEAFF
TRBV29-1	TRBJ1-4	CSVDPGEKLFF
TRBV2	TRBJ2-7	CASRLETYEQYF
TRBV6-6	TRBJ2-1	CASSLAGGSNEQFF
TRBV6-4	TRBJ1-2	CASSAGDSYGYTF
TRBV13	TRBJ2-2	CASSPPGNTGELFF
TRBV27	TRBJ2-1	CASRSLKGAGINEQFF
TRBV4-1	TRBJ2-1	CASSPRDSSYNEQFF
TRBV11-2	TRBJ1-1	CASSPQMNTEAFF
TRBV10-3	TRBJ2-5	CAISQPDRQETQYF
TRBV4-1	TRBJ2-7	CASRDSAYEQYF
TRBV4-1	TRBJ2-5	CASSQEPGGHKETQYF
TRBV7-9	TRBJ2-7	CASSPTAGVGVYEQYF
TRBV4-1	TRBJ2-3	CASRGGLDTQYF
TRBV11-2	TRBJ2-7	CASSPRDGDLYEQYF
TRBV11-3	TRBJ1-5	CASSPSGGWEVGQPQHF
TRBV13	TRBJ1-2	CASSAYGGQDHGYTF
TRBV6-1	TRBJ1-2	CASTTWDIGNYGYTF
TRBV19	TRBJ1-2	CASTHRGQAYGYTF
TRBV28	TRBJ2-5	CASSLLAGDLGQETQYF
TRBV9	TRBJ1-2	CASSVGRAPSDYGYTF
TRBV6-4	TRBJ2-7	CASRFRSILGSYEQYF
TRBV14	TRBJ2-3	CASSQEPQSRGTQYF
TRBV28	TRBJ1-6	CASSLESLGITDSPLHF
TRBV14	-	CASSQDQQATYEQYF
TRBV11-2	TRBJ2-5	CASSLGGGAQETQYF
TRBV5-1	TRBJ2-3	CASNPPQDTDTQYF
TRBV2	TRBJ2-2	CASSSGTENTGELFF
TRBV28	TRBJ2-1	CASSTDRDRVDNEQFF
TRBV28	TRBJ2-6	CASSLWTDGANVLTF
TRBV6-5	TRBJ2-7	CATTGTELYEQYF
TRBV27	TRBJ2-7	CASALRELESEQYF
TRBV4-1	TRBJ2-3	CASSPGASTDTQYF
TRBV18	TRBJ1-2	CASSPQGRGGYTF
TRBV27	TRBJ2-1	CASSFYNEQFF
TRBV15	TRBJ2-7	CATSLHLAGTVAYEQYF
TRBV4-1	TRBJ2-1	CASSLYRDTAYNEQFF
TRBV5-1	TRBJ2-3	CASSLTGGSTDTQYF
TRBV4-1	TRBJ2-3	CASSLTERPTGTDTQYF
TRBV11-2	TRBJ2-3	CASSGDTQYF